The following is a T cell receptor beta chain sequence with its context. This clonotype occurred a few times. What this receptor recognizes is not known. Nothing much larger sits one base from this clone, and base qualities are not available. Receptors were amplified or captured by 5' RACE. For sequencing, an Illumina HiSeq 2000 was employed. A universal primer binding site was added through template switching, and the final cDNA carried a unique molecular identifier so that TCR cDNA molecules could be counted accurately. Specific primers in the conserved constant-segment region were used to synthesize first-strand cDNA for TCR alpha and beta chains. To control for contamination, every cDNA library was double barcoded, receiving both a SMART-Mk sample barcode and Illumina barcodes. TruSeq adapter sequences and Illumina sample barcodes were added in two successive PCR steps. The Illumina HiSeq platform was used with custom primers to sequence TCR alpha and beta cDNA libraries. Per the authors' processing: Raw reads were processed with MiGEC to extract unique molecular identifiers, and MiXCR was used to determine CDR3 positions. For each individual, recombination models were inferred using an EM algorithm with the repgenHMM and IGoR tools. The analysis of shared clonotypes was done with the tcR package in R, with sharing normalized by the product of cloneset sizes. Out-of-frame nonproductive sequences were analyzed to study raw recombination free of thymic and clonal selection effects. Clones were called with MiXCR by TCRdb after fastp trimmed the public reads at Q25, and only in-frame beta chains were retained. Rows with a matching CDR3 protein are joined into one entry that keeps the most common DNA and genes. TCRdb, not the authors, supplied the V and J calls. This sample has fewer than 900,000 distinct CDR3 sequences in its table, and over 15% of those were observed once. The ten largest clones capture under 15% of the sample.

The data originate from a study of identical twins (TCRdb year 2016). As for the study more broadly: To test whether fetal clonotypes persist, the study used deep sequencing on TCR alpha and beta repertoires from monozygotic twins, unrelated adults of various ages, and cord blood. To rule out contamination, the twin experiments were replicated at different times with different library preparation protocols.

Germline trimming: 5 bases from V, 1 base from J; junction bases outside gene matches: 3. The CDR3, from cysteine to phenylalanine, totals 15 residues. The retained sequence is limited to the CDR3, 45 bases, with the frame set at the first base. The germline V gene provides CDR1 SGHVS and CDR2 FQNEAQ. General study outcomes and caveats: Recombination models systematically underestimated out-of-frame TCR alpha sharing in monozygotic twins but agreed with sharing between unrelated individuals. Abundant cord blood beta clonotypes carried fewer insertions; young adult naive repertoires showed a weaker similar trend, while memory repertoires showed none. In beta out-of-frame sequences, excess twin sharing was weaker, because having fewer shared sequences lowered the signal-to-noise ratio. Conclusions relied on cross-sectional statistical analysis, since the same donors could not be followed over many years. Compared with coincidental sharing between unrelated individuals, out-of-frame TCR alpha sequences shared between twins had an excess of sequences with low generation probability. Zero-insertion analyses could be partly confounded by invariant T cells such as MAIT and iNKT, though diverse VJ usage argued against such confounding for most clonotypes.

All donors were healthy Caucasians. Three pairs of female monozygotic twins, all aged roughly 18 to 30 years, made up the twin cohort. Peripheral blood mononuclear cells were the source from which RNA for the TCR libraries was isolated. The sample was also reused in another study, on T cells expressing NK-cell markers. The second paper further reports: TCR beta-chain repertoires were profiled in sorted CD3+CD56+NKG2C+, CD3+CD56+NKG2C- and CD3+CD56-NKG2C+ T-cell subsets from about 8 donors. Of the eight sequenced donors, seven were found to be HCMV-seropositive and one was found to be HCMV-seronegative. To restrict sorting to alphabetaTCR-expressing T cells, an anti-gammadeltaTCR antibody was added in several experiments. In several donors, the dominant CD3+CD56+NKG2C+ clonotypes were found to rank among the top 10 CD8+ clonotypes and to make up about 1.0-8% of CD8+ T cells. Those dominant clonotypes were again the most abundant among CD3+CD56-NKG2C+ cells in several donors, at about 28.3-60.1%. Whether the expanded NKG2C-expressing T cell clones were specific for HCMV antigens remained unclear. All eight donors whose samples were sequenced were randomly selected healthy volunteers, three of them men and five women. HCMV serostatus was determined by detecting HCMV-specific IgG in serum with a commercial ELISA kit. Bulk peripheral blood T-cell repertoires were additionally sequenced from unsorted PBMC for roughly six donors. MIGEC was used to demultiplex reads and group the reads by UMI, and MiTCR was used to assemble and quantify clonotypes. To exclude erroneous sequences, any TCR cDNA sequence not supported by at least two reads was discarded. The tcR package was used for downstream repertoire analysis, and clonotypes were matched across fractions by CDR3 nucleotide sequence plus V segment. VDJmatch was used to annotate antigen specificity against VDJdb, with one amino acid substitution in CDR3 allowed.

Sample: PBMCs. The chain uses TRBV7-8 and TRBJ2-1; 9 bases in the junction line up with TRBD2. The clonotype comes from a woman aged 18-29 years in good health. In nucleotide form, the sequence is TGTGCCAGCAGCGCGGGACTAGCTTCCTACAATGAGCAGTTCTTC. Translated, it gives CASSAGLASYNEQFF.